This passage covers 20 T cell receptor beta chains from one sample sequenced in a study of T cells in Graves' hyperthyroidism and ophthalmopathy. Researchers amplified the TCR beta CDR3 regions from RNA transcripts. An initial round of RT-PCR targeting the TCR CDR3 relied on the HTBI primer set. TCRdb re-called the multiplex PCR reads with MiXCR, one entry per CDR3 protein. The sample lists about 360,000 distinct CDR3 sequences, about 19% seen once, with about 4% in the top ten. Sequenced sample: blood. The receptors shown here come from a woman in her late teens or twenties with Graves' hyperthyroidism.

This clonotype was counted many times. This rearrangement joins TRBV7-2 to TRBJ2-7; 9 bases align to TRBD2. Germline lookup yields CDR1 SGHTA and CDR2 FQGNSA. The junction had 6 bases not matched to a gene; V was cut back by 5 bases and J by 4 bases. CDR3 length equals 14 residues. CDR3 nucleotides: TGTGCCAGCAGCCTTGCGGGGGGGCAATACGAGCAGTACTTC. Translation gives CASSLAGGQYEQYF.

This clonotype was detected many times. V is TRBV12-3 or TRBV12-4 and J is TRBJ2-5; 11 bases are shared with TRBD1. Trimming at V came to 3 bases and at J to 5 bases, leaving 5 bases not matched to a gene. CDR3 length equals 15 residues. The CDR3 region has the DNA TGTGCCAGCAGTTTTCAGGACAGGGGGCCGGAGACCCAGTACTTC. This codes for CASSFQDRGPETQYF.

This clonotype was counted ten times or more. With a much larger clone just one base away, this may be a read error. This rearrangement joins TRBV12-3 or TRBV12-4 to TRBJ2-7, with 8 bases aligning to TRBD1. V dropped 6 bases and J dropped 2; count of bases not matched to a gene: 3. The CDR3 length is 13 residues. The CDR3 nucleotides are TGTGCCAGCAGCCGGGACAGGCCCTACGAGCAGTACTTC. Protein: CASSRDRPYEQYF.

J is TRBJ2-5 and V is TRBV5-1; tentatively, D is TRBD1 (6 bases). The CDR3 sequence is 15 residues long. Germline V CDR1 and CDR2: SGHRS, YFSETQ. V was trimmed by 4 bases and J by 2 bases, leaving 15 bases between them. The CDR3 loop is CASSTGTQQQETQYF. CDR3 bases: TGCGCCAGCAGCACGGGGACACAACAACAAGAGACCCAGTACTTC.

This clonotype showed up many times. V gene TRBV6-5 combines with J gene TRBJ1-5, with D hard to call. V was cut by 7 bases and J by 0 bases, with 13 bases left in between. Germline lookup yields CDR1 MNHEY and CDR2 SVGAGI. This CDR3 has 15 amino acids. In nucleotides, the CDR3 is TGTGCCAGCACTTGGACGGAATATAGCAATCAGCCCCAGCATTTT. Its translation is CASTWTEYSNQPQHF.

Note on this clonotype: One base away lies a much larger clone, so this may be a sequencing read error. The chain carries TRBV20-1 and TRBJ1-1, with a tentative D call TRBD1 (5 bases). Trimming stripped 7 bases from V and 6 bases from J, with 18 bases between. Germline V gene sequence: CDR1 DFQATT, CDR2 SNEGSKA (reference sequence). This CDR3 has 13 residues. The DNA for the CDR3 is TGCAGTGTAGCCGGGGCGGTCACGGCTGAAGCTTTCTTT. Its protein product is CSVAGAVTAEAFF.

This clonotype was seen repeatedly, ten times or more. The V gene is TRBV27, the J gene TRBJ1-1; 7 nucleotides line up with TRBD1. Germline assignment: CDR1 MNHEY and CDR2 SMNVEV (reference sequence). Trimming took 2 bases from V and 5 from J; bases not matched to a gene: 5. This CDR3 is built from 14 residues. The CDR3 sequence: CASSLVRGGTEAFF. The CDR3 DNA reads TGTGCCAGCAGTTTAGTCAGGGGGGGGACTGAAGCTTTCTTT.

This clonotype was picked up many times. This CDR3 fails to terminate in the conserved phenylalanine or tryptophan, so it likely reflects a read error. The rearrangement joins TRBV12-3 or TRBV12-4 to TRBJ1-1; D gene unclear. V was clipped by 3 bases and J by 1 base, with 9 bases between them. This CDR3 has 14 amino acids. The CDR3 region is CASSFGRGNTEAFI. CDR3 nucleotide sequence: TGTGCCAGCAGTTTTGGGAGAGGGAACACTGAAGCTTTCATT.

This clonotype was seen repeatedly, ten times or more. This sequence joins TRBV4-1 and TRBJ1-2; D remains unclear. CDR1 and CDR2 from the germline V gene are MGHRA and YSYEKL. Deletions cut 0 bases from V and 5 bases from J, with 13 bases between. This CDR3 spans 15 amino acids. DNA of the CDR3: TGCGCCAGCAGCCAAGATCACCGAGGACGGTATGGCTACACCTTC. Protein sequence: CASSQDHRGRYGYTF.

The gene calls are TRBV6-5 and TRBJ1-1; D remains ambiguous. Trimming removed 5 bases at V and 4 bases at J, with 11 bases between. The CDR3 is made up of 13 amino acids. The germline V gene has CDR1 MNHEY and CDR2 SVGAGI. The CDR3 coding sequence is TGTGCCAGCAGTGTATCGAAAAGCACTGAAGCTTTCTTT. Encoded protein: CASSVSKSTEAFF.

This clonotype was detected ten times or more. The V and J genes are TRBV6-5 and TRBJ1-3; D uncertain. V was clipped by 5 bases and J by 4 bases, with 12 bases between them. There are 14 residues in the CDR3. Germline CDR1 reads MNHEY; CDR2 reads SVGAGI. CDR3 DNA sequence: TGTGCCAGCAGTCTCGGTTCGGAGGGAAACACCATATATTTT. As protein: CASSLGSEGNTIYF.

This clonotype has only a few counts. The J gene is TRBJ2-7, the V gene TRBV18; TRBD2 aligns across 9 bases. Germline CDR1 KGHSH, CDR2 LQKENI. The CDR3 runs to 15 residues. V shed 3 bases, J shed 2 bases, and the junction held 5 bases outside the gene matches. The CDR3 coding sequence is TGTGCCAGCTCACCGGGAGGCGGGGGGGCCTACGAGCAGTACTTC. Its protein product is CASSPGGGGAYEQYF. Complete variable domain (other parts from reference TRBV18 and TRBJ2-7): NAGVMQNPRHLVRRRGQEARLRCSPMKGHSHVYWYRQLPEEGLKFMVYLQKENIIDESGMPKERFSAEFPKEGPSILRIQQVVRGDSAAYFCASSPGGGGAYEQYFGPGTRLTVT.

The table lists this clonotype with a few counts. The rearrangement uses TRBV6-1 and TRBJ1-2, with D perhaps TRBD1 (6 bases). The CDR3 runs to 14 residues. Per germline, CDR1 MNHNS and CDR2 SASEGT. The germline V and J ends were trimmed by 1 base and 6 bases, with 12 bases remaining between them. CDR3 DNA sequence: TGTGCCAGCAGTGAAGTGGCGGACAGAAATGGCTACACCTTC. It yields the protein CASSEVADRNGYTF.

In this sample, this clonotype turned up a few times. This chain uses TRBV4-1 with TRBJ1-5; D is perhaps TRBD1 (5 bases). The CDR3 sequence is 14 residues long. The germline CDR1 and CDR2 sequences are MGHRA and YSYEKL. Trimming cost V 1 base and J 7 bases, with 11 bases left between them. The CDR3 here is CASSQVRVGQPQHF. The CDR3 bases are TGCGCCAGCAGCCAAGTCAGGGTTGGACAGCCCCAGCATTTT.

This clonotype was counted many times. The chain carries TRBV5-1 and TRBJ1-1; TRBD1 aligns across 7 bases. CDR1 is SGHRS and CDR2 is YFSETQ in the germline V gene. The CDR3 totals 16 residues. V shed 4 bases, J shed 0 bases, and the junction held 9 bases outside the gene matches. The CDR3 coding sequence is TGCGCCAGCAGCCTACGGACAGGTTGGGTGAACACTGAAGCTTTCTTT. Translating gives CASSLRTGWVNTEAFF.

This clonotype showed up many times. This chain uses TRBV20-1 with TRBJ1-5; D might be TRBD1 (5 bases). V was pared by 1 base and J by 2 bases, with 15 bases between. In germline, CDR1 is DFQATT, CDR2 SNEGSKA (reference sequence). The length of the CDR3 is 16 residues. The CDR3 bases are TGCAGTGCTAGAGTACGGCCTTCGGGGGGCAATCAGCCCCAGCATTTT. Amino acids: CSARVRPSGGNQPQHF.

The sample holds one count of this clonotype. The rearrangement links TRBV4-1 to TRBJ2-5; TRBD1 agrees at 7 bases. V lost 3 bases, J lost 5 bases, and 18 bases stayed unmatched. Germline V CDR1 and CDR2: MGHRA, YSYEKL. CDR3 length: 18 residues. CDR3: CASSHPSGPGQIIETQYF. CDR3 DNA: TGCGCCAGCAGCCACCCATCCGGTCCGGGACAGATAATTGAGACCCAGTACTTC.

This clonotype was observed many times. Here the CDR3 DNA reads TGCAGTGCTAGAGATCCAGGACTGAGAGAAGAGACCCAGTACTTC. This translates into CSARDPGLREETQYF. The chain carries TRBV20-1 and TRBJ2-5, with a tentative D call TRBD2 (5 bases). The germline V gene has CDR1 DFQATT and CDR2 SNEGSKA (reference sequence). Trimming shortened V by 0 bases and J by 3 bases, and 14 bases separated the two germline ends. This CDR3 spans 15 amino acids.

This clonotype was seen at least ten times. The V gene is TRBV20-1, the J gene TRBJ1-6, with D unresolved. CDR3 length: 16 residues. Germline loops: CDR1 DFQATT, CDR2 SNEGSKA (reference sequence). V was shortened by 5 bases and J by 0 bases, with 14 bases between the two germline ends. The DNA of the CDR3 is TGCAGTGCTGCCAGCGTACAGTCCTCCTATAATTCACCCCTCCACTTT. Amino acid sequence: CSAASVQSSYNSPLHF.

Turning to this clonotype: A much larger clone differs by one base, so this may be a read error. The CDR3 loop reads CASRDGTAGWQPQHF. The CDR3 DNA sequence: TGTGCCAGCAGAGACGGGACGGCGGGCTGGCAGCCCCAGCATTTT. This sequence joins TRBV25-1 and TRBJ1-5, with D perhaps matching TRBD1 (5 bases). V shed 6 bases and J shed 7 bases, with 19 bases lying between them. From germline, CDR1 is MGHDK and CDR2 SYGVNS. This CDR3 is 15 amino acids long. Based on the CDR3 plus reference TRBV25-1 and TRBJ1-5, the full variable domain is EADIYQTPRYLVIGTGKKITLECSQTMGHDKMYWYQQDPGMELHLIHYSYGVNSTEKGDLSSESTVSRIRTEHFPLTLESARPSHTSQYLCASRDGTAGWQPQHFGDGTRLSIL.